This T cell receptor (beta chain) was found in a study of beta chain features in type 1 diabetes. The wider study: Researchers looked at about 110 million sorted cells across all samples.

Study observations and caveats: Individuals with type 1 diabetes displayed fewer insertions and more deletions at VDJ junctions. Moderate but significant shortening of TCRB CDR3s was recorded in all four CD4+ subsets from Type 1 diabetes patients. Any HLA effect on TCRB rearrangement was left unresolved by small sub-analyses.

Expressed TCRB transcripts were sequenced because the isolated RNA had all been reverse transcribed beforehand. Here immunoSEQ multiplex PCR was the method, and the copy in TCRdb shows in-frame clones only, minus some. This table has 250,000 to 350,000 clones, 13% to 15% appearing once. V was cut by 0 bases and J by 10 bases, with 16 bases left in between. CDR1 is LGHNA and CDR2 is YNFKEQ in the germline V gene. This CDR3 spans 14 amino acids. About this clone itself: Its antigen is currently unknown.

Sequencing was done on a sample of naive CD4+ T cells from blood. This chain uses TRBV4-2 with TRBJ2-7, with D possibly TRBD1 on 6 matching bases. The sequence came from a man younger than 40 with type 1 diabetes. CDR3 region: CASSQEEGQRGQYF. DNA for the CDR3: TGTGCCAGCAGCCAAGAAGAGGGACAAAGGGGACAGTACTTC.